The 5 T cell receptor beta chains below were found in one sample sequenced in a study of beta chain features in type 1 diabetes. What was sequenced were expressed TCRB transcripts, since all of the isolated RNA had been reverse transcribed. Repertoires were generated with immunoSEQ multiplex PCR, while TCRdb's copy carries only in-frame clones and drops some. The table has about 330,000 clones, 11% seen once. Sequenced input: naive CD4+ T cells from blood. All receptors come from a woman in her thirties in good health.

V and J are TRBV23-1 and TRBJ1-5; 8 nucleotides align to TRBD1. TRBV23-1 is known as an ORF, though its function is uncertain. J was trimmed by 2 bases and V by 5 bases; bases with no gene match: 5. This CDR3 has 15 residues. The DNA for the CDR3 is TGCGCCAGCAGTAAAATACAGGGGGGCAATCAGCCCCAGCATTTT. It encodes CASSKIQGGNQPQHF.

This clone has only a few counts. This chain joins TRBV19 and TRBJ2-4; 7 bases line up with TRBD1. V shed 5 bases and J 9 bases; nucleotides not matched to a gene: 13. The CDR3 totals 15 residues. Germline loops: CDR1 LNHDA, CDR2 SQIVND (reference sequence). CDR3 amino acids: CASSLYRTGGGIQYF. CDR3 sequence (DNA): TGTGCCAGTAGTTTGTACAGGACAGGTGGCGGCATTCAGTACTTC.

Only a few counts were recorded for this clone. This sequence joins TRBV2 and TRBJ2-7; the D is unclear. Germline-derived CDR1 and CDR2 are SNHLY and FYNNEI. There are 13 residues in the CDR3. Trimming stripped 5 bases from V and 0 bases from J, with 8 bases between. CDR3 nucleotide sequence: TGTGCCAGCAGTCTTTCGAGCTCCTACGAGCAGTACTTC. It specifies CASSLSSSYEQYF. The full variable domain, its missing parts supplied by reference TRBV2 and TRBJ2-7, is EPEVTQTPSHQVTQMGQEVILRCVPISNHLYFYWYRQILGQKVEFLVSFYNNEISEKSEIFDDQFSVERPDGSNFTLKIRSTKLEDSAMYFCASSLSSSYEQYFGPGTRLTVT.

The genes are TRBV15 and TRBJ2-1; no clear D gene. There are 12 residues in the CDR3. Trimming removed 0 bases from V and 6 bases from J, with 3 bases in between. From germline, CDR1 is LNHNV and CDR2 YYDKDF (reference sequence). The CDR3: CATSRDSNEQFF. CDR3 nucleotides: TGTGCCACCAGCAGAGATAGCAATGAGCAGTTCTTC. The full variable domain, its missing parts supplied by reference TRBV15 and TRBJ2-1, is DAMVIQNPRYQVTQFGKPVTLSCSQTLNHNVMYWYQQKSSQAPKLLFHYYDKDFNNEADTPDNFQSRRPNTSFCFLDIRSPGLGDTAMYLCATSRDSNEQFFGPGTRLTVL.

The CDR3 reads CSVEKGMNTEAFF. CDR3 sequence (DNA): TGCAGCGTTGAAAAGGGGATGAACACTGAAGCTTTCTTT. This chain joins TRBV29-1 and TRBJ1-1, with a possible D match to TRBD1 (5 bases). The V gene's germline CDR1 is SQVTM and CDR2 ANQGSEA. V lost 2 bases and J 0 bases, leaving 7 bases between the germline ends. The CDR3 has 13 amino acids. Complete variable domain (other parts from reference TRBV29-1 and TRBJ1-1): SAVISQKPSRDICQRGTSLTIQCQVDSQVTMMFWYRQQPGQSLTLIATANQGSEATYESGFVIDKFPISRPNLTFSTLTVSNMSPEDSSIYLCSVEKGMNTEAFFGQGTRLTVV.